These 13 T cell receptor beta chains originate from one sample sequenced in a study of T cell clonality in common variable immunodeficiency. Using immunoSEQ multiplex PCR, the repertoire was profiled, and TCRdb retains in-frame clones only, with some absent. The sample was found to contain roughly 29,000 clones, and every one recurs. Sequenced input: peripheral blood mononuclear cells. The source is a person aged 18 to 70 in good health.

For this clone: The read comes to an end 3 residues before the CDR3 does, leaving the germline J gene to fill in the end. This sequence joins TRBV18 and TRBJ1-4, with a tentative D call TRBD1 (6 bases). Trimming pared 3 bases from V and 5 bases from J, leaving 7 bases between. The CDR3 length is 13 residues. Germline CDR1 KGHSH, CDR2 LQKENI. The CDR3 here is CASSPGHNEKLFF. Incomplete CDR3 DNA: TGTGCCAGCTCACCGGGACACAATGAAAAA.

This clone was found many times. The read is 3 residues too short to cover the CDR3 end, so that end is filled in from the germline J gene. This chain links TRBV5-1 with TRBJ2-1; no definite D call. Trimming took 2 bases from V and 4 from J, leaving 13 bases between them. There are 15 residues in the CDR3. In germline, CDR1 is SGHRS, CDR2 YFSETQ. Here the CDR3 reads CASSLGLPLYNEQFF. The DNA read from the CDR3 is TGCGCCAGCAGCTTAGGGCTGCCCCTTTACAATGAG.

This clone was counted at least ten times. Sequencing ends 3 residues short of the CDR3 end; the germline J gene provides the rest. This chain links TRBV20-1 with TRBJ2-3; no clear D gene. The V end lost 5 bases, the J end lost 5 bases, and 5 bases lay between the germline ends. Germline V CDR1 and CDR2: DFQATT, SNEGSKA (reference sequence). This CDR3 is 10 amino acids long. Incomplete CDR3 DNA: TGCAGTGCTCCTCGAGATACG. This translates into CSAPRDT. The whole CDR3 region reads CSAPRDTQYF.

To note about this clone: The read comes to an end 3 residues before the CDR3 does, leaving the germline J gene to fill in the end. The chain carries TRBV25-1 and TRBJ2-1; weak D call: TRBD2 (7 bases). Germline CDR1 reads MGHDK; CDR2 reads SYGVNS. With 7 bases removed from V and 7 bases from J, the gap between germline ends came to 17 bases. CDR3 length equals 14 residues. The CDR3 loop is CASIGGALFNEQFF. The covered CDR3 bases are TGTGCCAGCATTGGGGGGGCCCTCTTTAATGAG.

The sample holds many counts of this clone. Sequencing ends 3 residues short of the CDR3 end; the germline J gene provides the rest. The gene calls are TRBV23-1 and TRBJ2-7; D perhaps matches TRBD1 (6 bases). TRBV23-1 falls under the ORF class, with uncertain function. V lost 0 bases and J lost 4, with 22 bases in between. The CDR3 length is 18 residues. The CDR3 reads CASSQSTVGTLYGYEQYF. The CDR3 bases that were read are TGCGCCAGCAGTCAATCGACGGTAGGGACACTTTACGGGTACGAG.

There are many counts of this clone. CDR3 amino acids: CASRGGGSSYEQYF. The DNA read from the CDR3 is TGTGCCAGCAGAGGCGGGGGGAGCTCCTACGAG. The chain employs TRBV6-2 or TRBV6-3 and TRBJ2-7; 8 nucleotides line up with TRBD2. The read falls 3 residues short of the CDR3 end, and the missing part is taken from the germline J gene. The CDR3 covers 14 residues. The germline V gene has CDR1 MNHEY and CDR2 SVGEGT. Unmatched junction bases numbered 4, after V lost 6 bases and J lost 0 bases.

This clone was counted ten times or more. The read terminates 3 residues ahead of where the CDR3 ends, so the germline J gene completes it. This chain links TRBV5-1 with TRBJ2-7; TRBD1 agrees at 7 bases. CDR1 SGHRS and CDR2 YFSETQ come from the germline V gene. CDR3 length equals 12 residues. The V segment lost 5 bases and the J segment 2 bases; nucleotides outside the gene matches: 1. CDR3 sequence reads: CASRGQTYEQYF. The CDR3 DNA, read in part, is TGCGCCAGCAGGGGACAGACCTACGAG.

The table lists this clone with many counts. The observed sequence ends 3 residues before the CDR3 terminus, with the missing tail filled in from the germline J gene. The chain has TRBV29-1 and TRBJ1-5; maybe TRBD1 (6 bases). Trimming stripped 6 bases from V and 4 bases from J, with 10 bases between. The CDR3 consists of 12 residues. Germline V gene lookup returns CDR1 SQVTM and CDR2 ANQGSEA. Incomplete CDR3 DNA: TGCAGCGTAGATCAGGGGAATCAGCCC. It translates to CSVDQGNQP. From start to end, the CDR3 is CSVDQGNQPQHF.

A remark on this clone: The DNA ends 3 residues before the CDR3 does, and the rest of the CDR3 is filled in from the germline J gene. The sample contains more than one DNA sequence encoding this CDR3. V is TRBV19 and J is TRBJ2-5, with a weak D call TRBD1 (5 bases). Trimming removed 2 bases from V and 5 bases from J, with 12 bases in between. The germline V gene has CDR1 LNHDA and CDR2 SQIVND (reference sequence). The CDR3 extends over 14 amino acids. This chain's CDR3 is CASSIPGLIETQYF. The DNA read from the CDR3 is TGTGCCAGTAGTATACCAGGGTTGATCGAGACC.

This clone has at least ten counts. The read terminates 3 residues before the CDR3 end, so the remaining end is supplied by the germline J gene. This rearrangement joins TRBV12-5 to TRBJ2-7; TRBD1 might be the D (6 bases). V shed 2 bases and J shed 4 bases, with 9 bases lying between them. Germline-derived CDR1 and CDR2 are LGHNT and FRNRAP. The CDR3 totals 13 residues. The sequenced CDR3 bases are TGTGCTAGTGGTTTGCAGGGGAAATACGAG. Protein sequence: CASGLQGKYE. In full, the CDR3 is CASGLQGKYEQYF.

As regards this clone: Read coverage stops 3 residues before the CDR3 terminus; the germline J gene supplies the remainder. The genes are TRBV29-1 and TRBJ1-2; 7 nucleotides line up with TRBD1. The CDR3 spans 12 residues. Germline CDR1 and CDR2: SQVTM and ANQGSEA. The CDR3 region is CSLRQGGYGYTF. CDR3 DNA (partial): TGCAGTCTCCGACAGGGAGGGTACGGC. The entire variable domain, with the rest obtained from reference TRBV29-1 and TRBJ1-2, is as follows: SAVISQKPSRDICQRGTSLTIQCQVDSQVTMMFWYRQQPGQSLTLIATANQGSEATYESGFVIDKFPISRPNLTFSTLTVSNMSPEDSSIYLCSLRQGGYGYTFGSGTRLTVV.

In this sample, this clone turned up a few times. The read stops 3 residues short of the end of the CDR3; the missing end is completed from the germline J gene. V is TRBV6-1 and J is TRBJ2-3; 7 bases are shared with TRBD2. Germline CDR1 is MNHNS and CDR2 is SASEGT. This CDR3 comprises 16 residues. V lost 2 bases and J lost 3; bases outside the gene matches: 8. CDR3 DNA, as far as it was read: TGTGCCAGCAGTGAAATGTTTAGCGGGTATACAGATACG. It yields the protein CASSEMFSGYTDT. The CDR3 as a whole reads CASSEMFSGYTDTQYF.

This clone was seen repeatedly, ten times or more. The read finishes 3 residues shy of the CDR3 end, and the germline J gene is used to complete it. V usage is TRBV7-2 and J usage is TRBJ1-2, with D possibly being TRBD1 (6 bases). V gave up 5 bases and J gave up 0 bases, with 10 bases separating them. This CDR3 region has 14 residues. Germline-derived CDR1 and CDR2 are SGHTA and FQGNSA. The CDR3 sequence is CASSIRTANYGYTF. The sequenced CDR3 bases are TGTGCCAGCAGCATTCGGACAGCTAACTATGGC.